The rows below give T cell receptor beta chains drawn from one sample of a study of OX40 agonist ivuxolimab in advanced cancers. Using immunoSEQ multiplex PCR, the repertoire was profiled, and TCRdb retains in-frame clones only, with some absent. The table records around 60,000 clones, around nine tenths of them present only once. This specimen consisted of CD4+ or CD8+ T cells sorted from blood, obtained in a trial of the OX40 agonist ivuxolimab. Receptor source: an adult with an advanced solid tumor such as melanoma, head and neck, liver or kidney cancer. The CDR3 runs from the conserved cysteine through the conserved F or W. The order of the fields is clone size, J gene, V gene, D gene, CDR3 protein, CDR3 DNA. The D gene is left open where the match is weak. Size is omitted from some rows. Given values are once, few, many or a class for expanded clones.

size: -
J: TRBJ1-3
V: TRBV14
D: -
CDR3: CASSQVIGNTIYF
DNA: TGTGCCAGCAGCCAAGTTATTGGAAACACCATATATTTT

size: -
J: TRBJ2-7
V: TRBV11-2
D: TRBD2
CDR3: CASTQLAGVGYEQYF
DNA: TGTGCCAGCACCCAACTAGCGGGAGTGGGCTACGAGCAGTACTTC

size: -
J: TRBJ2-7
V: TRBV7-8
D: -
CDR3: CASSSPRGLLDEQYF
DNA: TGTGCCAGCAGCTCCCCCCGGGGCCTTCTCGACGAGCAGTACTTC

size: -
J: TRBJ2-7
V: TRBV5-4
D: -
CDR3: CASSLEGAYEQYF
DNA: TGTGCCAGCAGCTTGGAGGGAGCCTACGAGCAGTACTTC

size: once
J: TRBJ1-5
V: TRBV2
D: -
CDR3: CASRADSLQPQHF
DNA: TGTGCCAGCAGGGCTGACAGTTTACAGCCCCAGCATTTT

size: -
J: TRBJ1-5
V: TRBV6-6
D: TRBD1
CDR3: CASSYSTGASNQPQHF
DNA: TGTGCCAGCAGTTACTCGACAGGGGCTAGCAATCAGCCCCAGCATTTT

size: once
J: TRBJ2-4
V: TRBV5-1
D: -
CDR3: CASSLDGGNIQYF
DNA: TGCGCCAGCAGCTTGGATGGAGGAAACATTCAGTACTTC

size: few
J: TRBJ1-4
V: TRBV28
D: -
CDR3: CASRRGRGNEKLFF
DNA: TGTGCCAGCAGGAGGGGAAGGGGTAATGAAAAACTGTTTTTT

size: -
J: TRBJ1-1
V: TRBV30
D: TRBD1
CDR3: CAWSPLRLPGQMNTEAFF
DNA: TGTGCCTGGAGTCCCCTCCGGCTACCGGGACAGATGAACACTGAAGCTTTCTTT

size: -
J: TRBJ2-1
V: TRBV18
D: TRBD2
CDR3: CASSPVLTSVNNEQFF
DNA: TGTGCCAGCTCACCCGTTTTGACTAGCGTAAACAATGAGCAGTTCTTC

size: -
J: TRBJ2-3
V: TRBV10-1
D: -
CDR3: CASSPFYSTDTQYF
DNA: TGCGCCAGCAGCCCTTTTTACTCCACAGATACGCAGTATTTT

size: -
J: TRBJ2-3
V: TRBV19
D: TRBD1
CDR3: CASSIAGQGAYTQYF
DNA: TGTGCCAGTAGTATCGCGGGACAGGGGGCATATACGCAGTATTTT

size: -
J: TRBJ2-1
V: TRBV5-1
D: TRBD1
CDR3: CASSLKDRANSYNEQFF
DNA: TGCGCCAGCAGCTTGAAGGACAGGGCAAACTCCTACAATGAGCAGTTCTTC

size: -
J: TRBJ2-2
V: TRBV9
D: TRBD2
CDR3: CASSVSAGVSGELFF
DNA: TGTGCCAGCAGCGTATCGGCGGGAGTCAGCGGGGAGCTGTTTTTT

size: -
J: TRBJ2-7
V: TRBV10-3
D: TRBD2
CDR3: CAISDHGTSFGEQYF
DNA: TGTGCCATCAGTGATCACGGGACTAGCTTTGGCGAGCAGTACTTC

size: -
J: TRBJ1-1
V: TRBV19
D: -
CDR3: CATLGLRTEAFF
DNA: TGTGCCACCTTGGGTCTTAGAACTGAAGCTTTCTTT

size: once
J: TRBJ2-7
V: TRBV6-6
D: -
CDR3: CASSYVAGSYEQYF
DNA: TGTGCCAGCAGTTACGTCGCAGGCTCCTACGAGCAGTACTTC

size: -
J: TRBJ1-4
V: TRBV30
D: TRBD1
CDR3: CAWSVGTGFEKLFF
DNA: TGTGCCTGGAGTGTAGGGACAGGATTCGAAAAACTGTTTTTT

size: -
J: TRBJ2-3
V: TRBV5-6
D: TRBD1
CDR3: CASSIGTGSGDTQYF
DNA: TGTGCCAGCAGCATCGGGACAGGGTCCGGTGATACGCAGTATTTT

size: -
J: TRBJ1-2
V: TRBV9
D: -
CDR3: CASSVTTVDYGYTF
DNA: TGTGCCAGCAGCGTAACGACTGTCGACTATGGCTACACCTTC

size: -
J: TRBJ2-1
V: TRBV7-9
D: -
CDR3: CASTAFNEQFF
DNA: TGTGCCAGCACCGCCTTCAATGAGCAGTTCTTC

size: -
J: TRBJ2-7
V: TRBV10-3
D: -
CDR3: CAASLTSTYEQYF
DNA: TGTGCCGCCTCCCTGACTTCTACCTACGAGCAGTACTTC